Listed below are T cell receptor beta chains from one sample, sequenced in a study of T cell responses to AZD1222 COVID-19 vaccine. Produced via immunoSEQ multiplex PCR; TCRdb's table is partial and in-frame only. The profile covers fewer than 200,000 clones, with 90% appearing a single time and 6.1% taken by the ten largest. The specimen was peripheral blood, collected on day 0 of AZD1222 vaccination. The receptors shown here come from an adult in good health. Each CDR3 is given with its conserved first and last residue. A D gene is named only where the DNA matches it firmly. Only part of the rows carry a size: once, few, many, or a class if the clone is expanded.

>.|.|TRBV29-1|TRBJ1-2
TGCAGCGTTGGCGGAGAGTTGGTCTATGGCTACACCTTC
CSVGGELVYGYTF
>TRBD1|.|TRBV5-1|TRBJ2-1
TGCGCCAGCAGCTTGGGCGACAGGGGGCCACACAATGAGCAGTTCTTC
CASSLGDRGPHNEQFF
>.|.|TRBV18|TRBJ2-5
TGTGCCAGCTCCCAGCTCGGGGGTCAAGAGACCCAGTACTTC
CASSQLGGQETQYF
>.|.|TRBV5-1|TRBJ1-2
TGCGCCAGCGAACCTGGACCCGGACAAAACTATGGCTACACCTTC
CASEPGPGQNYGYTF
>.|.|TRBV9|TRBJ1-1
TGTGCCAGCAGCGTTATGGGCCTGAACACTGAAGCTTTCTTT
CASSVMGLNTEAFF
>.|.|TRBV3-1/TRBV3-2|TRBJ2-5
TGTGCCAGCAGCCAAGAGGGGAACCAAGAGACCCAGTACTTC
CASSQEGNQETQYF
>.|.|TRBV27|TRBJ1-2
TGTGCCAGCAGTTACCAGGACAGACGTGGCTACACCTTC
CASSYQDRRGYTF
>.|.|TRBV11-2|TRBJ2-6
TGTGCCAGCAGTCGTCATGGCTCTGGGGCCAACGTCCTGACTTTC
CASSRHGSGANVLTF
>TRBD1|.|TRBV11-2|TRBJ1-2
TGTGCCAGCAGCCCCCCCGGGACAGGGGGCATCCTTTATGGCTACACCTTC
CASSPPGTGGILYGYTF
>TRBD1|.|TRBV28|TRBJ1-2
TGTGCCAGCAGAAAAGTGGGACAGGGTGACTATGGCTACACCTTC
CASRKVGQGDYGYTF
>TRBD2|.|TRBV19|TRBJ2-1
TGTGCCAGTAGGTCTATAGCGGGCACCTTGCGGGGTGAGCAGTTCTTC
CASRSIAGTLRGEQFF
>TRBD1|.|TRBV30|TRBJ1-4
TGTGCCTGGGGCTCCGGGACAGATTATGAAAAACTGTTTTTT
CAWGSGTDYEKLFF
>TRBD1|few|TRBV9|TRBJ2-6
TGTGCCAGCAGCGTAGAGGGGACAGGGAGCTCTGGGGCCAACGTCCTGACTTTC
CASSVEGTGSSGANVLTF
>.|.|TRBV5-5|TRBJ2-1
TGTGCCAGCAGCTTGGCCGCGAGGGAGCAGTTCTTC
CASSLAAREQFF
>TRBD1|.|TRBV7-2|TRBJ1-2
TGTGCCAGCAGCTCCCCCGGACAGGGTCCTGCGGGATATGGCTACACCTTC
CASSSPGQGPAGYGYTF
>TRBD1|.|TRBV24-1|TRBJ1-2
TGTGCCACCAGTGATAGTGGACAGGGGGGGGATGGCTACACCTTC
CATSDSGQGGDGYTF
>.|.|TRBV19|TRBJ1-2
TGTGCCAGTAGTATCGGGGCGGCTATTAACTATGGCTACACCTTC
CASSIGAAINYGYTF
>.|.|TRBV28|TRBJ2-7
TGTGCCAGCAGTTTGACGGGGACTTACGAGCAGTACTTC
CASSLTGTYEQYF
>.|.|TRBV7-9|TRBJ1-2
TGTGCCAGCAGCCCCGACGGGAACTATGGCTACACCTTC
CASSPDGNYGYTF
>.|.|TRBV12-3/TRBV12-4|TRBJ2-1
TGTGCCAGCAGTTCCGGCTACAATGAGCAGTTCTTC
CASSSGYNEQFF
>TRBD1|.|TRBV6-5|TRBJ1-1
TGTGCCAGCAGTCTGGGACAGGGGGCAGAGACTGAAGCTTTCTTT
CASSLGQGAETEAFF
>TRBD1|.|TRBV5-1|TRBJ1-2
TGCGCCAGCAGCCAAGGGACAGGGAGTGGCTACACCTTC
CASSQGTGSGYTF
>.|.|TRBV11-2|TRBJ2-7
TGTGCCAGCAGCGATATGACAGGTCTTGAGGGTCAGCAGTACTTC
CASSDMTGLEGQQYF